This TCR beta chain was identified during a study of shared clonotypes between healthy human individuals. Method: immunoSEQ multiplex PCR; TCRdb's copy keeps in-frame clones and lacks some. The sample gives roughly 650,000 clones, 95% to 96% of which show up once; roughly 0.1% is in the top ten. This CDR3 has 13 residues. CDR1 MDHEN and CDR2 SYDVKM come from the germline V gene. Naive CD8 isolation took CD45RO-negative cells positively selected for CCR7 and excluded terminally differentiated effector memory CD45RA+ cells. The sequence was collected from a woman aged 25 to 39 in good health. This chain connects TRBV28 to TRBJ2-5, with 7 positions matching TRBD1. The end of the DNA is better explained by TRBJ2-7, so the J call may be wrong. Input material: naive CD8+ T cells sorted from blood. CDR3 protein: CASVGTVTYEQYF. CDR3 DNA sequence: TGTGCCAGCGTGGGGACAGTGACCTACGAGCAGTACTTC.